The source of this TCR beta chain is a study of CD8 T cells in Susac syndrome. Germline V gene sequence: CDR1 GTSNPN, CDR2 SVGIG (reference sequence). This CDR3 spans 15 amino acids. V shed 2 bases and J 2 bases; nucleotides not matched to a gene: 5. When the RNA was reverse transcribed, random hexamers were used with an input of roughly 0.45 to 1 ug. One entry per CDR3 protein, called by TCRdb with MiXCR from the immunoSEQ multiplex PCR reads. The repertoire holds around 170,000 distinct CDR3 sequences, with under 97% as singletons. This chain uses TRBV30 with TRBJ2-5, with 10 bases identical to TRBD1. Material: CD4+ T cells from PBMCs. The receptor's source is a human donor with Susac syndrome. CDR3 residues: CAWSWTGGSQETQYF. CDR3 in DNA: TGTGCCTGGAGTTGGACAGGGGGGTCGCAAGAGACCCAGTACTTC.